The 18 T cell receptor beta chains reported below all come from one sample, sequenced in a study of cytomegalovirus exposure and HLA in healthy donors. Primers for the PCR totalled 60 Vbeta and 13 Jbeta. Produced via immunoSEQ multiplex PCR; TCRdb's table is partial and in-frame only. Found here are over 200,000 clones, 77% of them singletons; the top ten hold less than 3%. Sequencing was done on a sample of PBMCs. Receptors were obtained from a woman in her sixties or seventies in good health and CMV-seropositive.

Only one count was recorded for this clone. This chain uses TRBV5-1 with TRBJ2-2, with TRBD1 as a possible D gene (5 bases). This CDR3 is built from 16 residues. Germline lookup yields CDR1 SGHRS and CDR2 YFSETQ. Trimming shortened V by 4 bases and J by 2 bases, and 15 bases separated the two germline ends. The CDR3 coding sequence is TGCGCCAGCAGCGCCGATCCTCAGGGTAACACCGGGGAGCTGTTTTTT. Encoded protein: CASSADPQGNTGELFF.

The chain couples TRBV7-2 to TRBJ1-2; 8 nucleotides agree with TRBD1. Germline CDR1 is SGHTA and CDR2 is FQGNSA. This CDR3 is 14 amino acids long. The trim removed 5 bases at V and 5 bases at J, leaving 7 bases unmatched. The CDR3 region has the DNA TGTGCCAGCAGCCCGGACAGGGCAGGGTATGGCTACACCTTC. As protein: CASSPDRAGYGYTF.

This sequence joins TRBV9 and TRBJ1-6; TRBD1 agrees at 9 bases. There are 15 residues in the CDR3. V shed 3 bases, J shed 7 bases, and the junction held 5 bases outside the gene matches. Germline V gene data show CDR1 as SGDLS and CDR2 as YYNGEE. CDR3 protein: CASSARQGGNSPLHF. Written as DNA, the CDR3 is TGTGCCAGCAGCGCTAGACAGGGGGGAAATTCACCCCTCCACTTT.

This clone came up once. The CDR3 region is CASSNSAPAIRGDRGYEQYF. CDR3 DNA: TGTGCCAGCAGCAATTCGGCGCCCGCTATCCGCGGGGACAGGGGGTACGAGCAGTACTTC. The chain recombines TRBV21-1 with TRBJ2-7; TRBD1, the table's D call, was not compared with the DNA. TRBV21-1 is labeled a pseudogene. This CDR3 has 20 amino acids.

This clone has just a few counts. This chain links TRBV7-2 with TRBJ1-1, with 7 positions matching TRBD1. The CDR3 extends over 14 amino acids. CDR1 and CDR2 (germline): SGHTA, FQGNSA. Losses at the gene ends were 8 bases for V and 4 bases for J; bases not matched to a gene: 10. In DNA form, the CDR3 reads TGTGCCAGCGTGTCCAGGGGGAAAGGCACTGAAGCTTTCTTT. Its protein product is CASVSRGKGTEAFF.

This clone has only a few counts. The chain links TRBV6-5 to TRBJ2-4; 9 bases match TRBD1. Germline CDR1 and CDR2: MNHEY and SVGAGI. There are 16 residues in the CDR3. Unmatched junction bases numbered 4, after V lost 2 bases and J lost 2 bases. CDR3 DNA: TGTGCCAGCAGTTACGACAGGGGGGTCACCAAAAACATTCAGTACTTC. Its translation: CASSYDRGVTKNIQYF.

The chain is built from TRBV5-1 and TRBJ2-3, with 10 bases lining up with TRBD2. This CDR3 is built from 14 residues. Trimming removed 2 bases from V and 4 bases from J; junction bases left unmatched: 1. Germline V lookup: CDR1 SGHRS, CDR2 YFSETQ. DNA of the CDR3: TGCGCCAGCAGCTTAGCGGGAGGGCCAGATACGCAGTATTTT. Translation gives CASSLAGGPDTQYF.

V usage is TRBV25-1 and J usage is TRBJ1-2; D remains ambiguous. Trimming took off 6 bases at V and 0 bases at J, with 5 bases between the two ends. Germline V CDR1 and CDR2: MGHDK, SYGVNS. The CDR3 covers 12 residues. The CDR3: CASRGPNYGYTF. DNA for the CDR3: TGTGCCAGCAGGGGCCCTAACTATGGCTACACCTTC.

This clone was counted between two and nine times. The chain couples TRBV5-1 to TRBJ2-3, with a tentative D call TRBD1 (7 bases). Between the trimmed V and J ends, which lost 3 bases and 2 bases, there was a span of 13 bases. The CDR3 runs to 15 residues. Germline V CDR1 and CDR2: SGHRS, YFSETQ. The CDR3 DNA reads as TGCGCCAGCAGCTATGGACAGGACTACACAGATACGCAGTATTTT. This gives the protein CASSYGQDYTDTQYF.

This clone was seen a single time. The chain uses TRBV5-5 and TRBJ2-1, with 8 bases lining up with TRBD1. Trimming cost V 0 bases and J 6 bases; bases outside gene matches: 5. Germline assignment: CDR1 SGHKS and CDR2 YYEKEE (reference sequence). This CDR3 is built from 15 residues. The CDR3 DNA follows: TGTGCCAGCAGCTTGGGCAAGGACAGGGCCAATGAGCAGTTCTTC. Translation: CASSLGKDRANEQFF.

The rearrangement uses TRBV5-4 and TRBJ1-2, with TRBD1 matching 7 bases. This CDR3 is 15 amino acids long. V lost 3 bases to trimming and J lost 2 bases; unmatched junction nucleotides: 7. In germline, CDR1 is SGHNT, CDR2 YYREEE (reference sequence). CDR3 sequence reads: CASSSGGPINYGYTF. The CDR3 DNA is TGTGCCAGCAGCTCAGGGGGGCCGATCAACTATGGCTACACCTTC.

CDR3 nucleotide sequence: TGTGCCAGCTCACCTTACCCGTGGGACAGGGGGTACGAGCAGTACTTC. Translating it yields CASSPYPWDRGYEQYF. The chain combines TRBV18 with TRBJ2-7; 11 bases map to TRBD1. Trimming at V came to 3 bases and at J to 4 bases, leaving 8 bases not matched to a gene. This CDR3 is 16 amino acids long. Germline V gene data show CDR1 as KGHSH and CDR2 as LQKENI. Full variable domain (remainder filled in from reference TRBV18 and TRBJ2-7): NAGVMQNPRHLVRRRGQEARLRCSPMKGHSHVYWYRQLPEEGLKFMVYLQKENIIDESGMPKERFSAEFPKEGPSILRIQQVVRGDSAAYFCASSPYPWDRGYEQYFGPGTRLTVT.

This chain joins TRBV19 and TRBJ2-5; 8 nucleotides agree with TRBD2. Germline V gene lookup returns CDR1 LNHDA and CDR2 SQIVND (reference sequence). This CDR3 spans 16 amino acids. V was clipped by 4 bases and J by 5 bases; unmatched bases: 12. This chain's CDR3 is CASSKRGRGAGETQYF. DNA of the CDR3: TGTGCCAGTAGTAAGCGGGGGCGGGGGGCTGGTGAGACCCAGTACTTC.

This clone was seen a handful of times. V gene TRBV4-2 combines with J gene TRBJ2-2; 7 positions match TRBD2. V gave up 1 base and J gave up 5 bases; unmatched junction bases: 7. Per the germline V gene, CDR1 is LGHNA and CDR2 is YNFKEQ. This CDR3 comprises 16 residues. The CDR3 loop is CASSQAGGSGTGELFF. In DNA, the CDR3 is TGTGCCAGCAGCCAAGCGGGCGGGAGTGGGACCGGGGAGCTGTTTTTT.

The chain links TRBV7-8 to TRBJ2-7; 8 nucleotides match TRBD2. Germline CDR1 SGHVS, CDR2 FQNEAQ. J lost 6 bases, V lost 3 bases, and 1 base had no gene match. The CDR3 contains 12 residues. The CDR3 region has the DNA TGTGCCAGCAGCTTTGCGGGGGGCGAGCAGTACTTC. Protein sequence: CASSFAGGEQYF.

The chain combines TRBV7-2 with TRBJ2-5; the match to TRBD2 covers 12 bases. Trimming at V came to 2 bases and at J to 2 bases, leaving 0 bases not matched to a gene. Per the germline V gene, CDR1 is SGHTA and CDR2 is FQGNSA. This CDR3 comprises 15 residues. In DNA form, the CDR3 reads TGTGCCAGCAGCTTACTAGCGGGGGGGCAAGAGACCCAGTACTTC. The encoded protein is CASSLLAGGQETQYF.

This clone came up a few times. The rearrangement joins TRBV27 to TRBJ2-7, with a possible D match to TRBD2 (6 bases). Germline V CDR1 and CDR2: MNHEY, SMNVEV (reference sequence). The CDR3 is 15 residues long. The V gene lost 6 bases and the J gene lost 6 bases, with 21 bases spanning the gap. The CDR3 DNA follows: TGTGCCAGCAGCCTTGCTTTCGGGAGTTGGGGCGAGCAGTACTTC. Its translation: CASSLAFGSWGEQYF.

The rearrangement uses TRBV15 and TRBJ2-7; TRBD1 matches 7 bases. V trimming: 0 bases; J trimming: 3 bases; junction bases outside the gene matches: 11. CDR3 size: 17 residues. Germline V CDR1 and CDR2: LNHNV, YYDKDF (reference sequence). The CDR3 loop is CATSRDLVGTVNYEQYF. CDR3 sequence (DNA): TGTGCCACCAGCAGAGATCTGGTAGGGACAGTCAACTACGAGCAGTACTTC. Full variable domain (remainder filled in from reference TRBV15 and TRBJ2-7): DAMVIQNPRYQVTQFGKPVTLSCSQTLNHNVMYWYQQKSSQAPKLLFHYYDKDFNNEADTPDNFQSRRPNTSFCFLDIRSPGLGDTAMYLCATSRDLVGTVNYEQYFGPGTRLTVT.